The 9 T cell receptor beta chains reported below all come from one sample, sequenced in a study of T cells after yellow fever vaccination (dated by TCRdb to between 2017 and 2020). Libraries were built with 5' RACE. Reads for this sample came from an Illumina HiSeq 2500. TCRdb ran its own pipeline on the public reads, namely fastp trimming at Q25 and MiXCR clone calling, and kept in-frame beta chains. Merged by CDR3 protein, the rows form single entries marked with the most common genes and DNA. The sample table records 200,000 to 300,000 distinct CDR3 sequences; around 6.7% of these occur just once. The ten largest clones capture more than 1% of the sample. The treatment or condition tag for this specimen amounts to: live attenuated yellow fever vaccine strain. The material was CD4+ T cells sorted from PBMCs, obtained on the day of the yellow fever booster vaccination. These TCRs come from a man aged 30 to 45 who received the YFV17D yellow fever vaccine.

This chain joins TRBV4-2 and TRBJ2-2; TRBD2 matches at 8 bases. The CDR3 contains 16 residues. Unmatched junction bases numbered 9, after V lost 5 bases and J lost 4 bases. CDR1 and CDR2 (germline): LGHNA, YNFKEQ. The CDR3 DNA reads as TGTGCCAGCAGCTCTGAGACTAGCGAGGGCACCGGGGAGCTGTTTTTT. As protein: CASSSETSEGTGELFF.

This clonotype showed up just a few times. V gene TRBV5-5 combines with J gene TRBJ1-3, with unresolved D. The CDR3 extends over 13 amino acids. Germline values: CDR1 SGHKS, CDR2 YYEKEE (reference sequence). The V end was cut by 0 bases, the J end by 4 bases, with 5 bases between. CDR3 residues: CASSLEGGNTIYF. CDR3 coding DNA: TGTGCCAGCAGCTTGGAGGGAGGAAACACCATATATTTT.

This clonotype was counted ten times or more. V and J are TRBV7-2 and TRBJ2-7, with D tentatively TRBD2 (7 bases). Germline-derived CDR1 and CDR2 are SGHTA and FQGNSA. Trimming left V 11 bases short and J 0 bases short, with 14 bases between. CDR3 size: 13 residues. The CDR3 loop reads CAGGRGSSYEQYF. The CDR3 DNA is TGTGCCGGTGGGAGGGGGAGCTCCTACGAGCAGTACTTC. Complete variable domain (other parts from reference TRBV7-2 and TRBJ2-7): GAGVSQSPSNKVTEKGKDVELRCDPISGHTALYWYRQSLGQGLEFLIYFQGNSAPDKSGLPSDRFSAERTGGSVSTLTIQRTQQEDSAVYLCAGGRGSSYEQYFGPGTRLTVT.

This clonotype was observed many times. The chain links TRBV4-3 to TRBJ1-1; D perhaps matches TRBD1 (6 bases). Germline values: CDR1 LGHNA, CDR2 YSLEER. The CDR3 is 15 amino acids. The germline V and J ends were trimmed by 0 bases and 5 bases, with 13 bases remaining between them. CDR3 nucleotide sequence: TGCGCCAGCAGCCAAGACGGGGGGGCGAGGACTGAAGCTTTCTTT. Its translation is CASSQDGGARTEAFF.

This clonotype showed up many times. The chain couples TRBV5-1 to TRBJ1-5; maybe TRBD1 (6 bases). Trimming shortened V by 4 bases and J by 1 base, and 15 bases separated the two germline ends. The CDR3 loop spans 16 amino acids. Germline loops: CDR1 SGHRS, CDR2 YFSETQ. CDR3 bases: TGCGCCAGCAGCGTGGATGGGGGCAGGAGCAATCAGCCCCAGCATTTT. It is translated as CASSVDGGRSNQPQHF.

V usage is TRBV6-2 or TRBV6-3 and J usage is TRBJ2-1, with D possibly being TRBD1 or TRBD2 (5 bases each). The germline CDR1 and CDR2 sequences are MNHEY and SVGEGT. This CDR3 comprises 15 residues. Trimming removed 2 bases at V and 4 bases at J, with 12 bases between. CDR3 protein: CASSYVSGTYNEQFF. CDR3 nucleotides: TGTGCCAGCAGTTACGTATCAGGGACGTACAATGAGCAGTTCTTC.

This clonotype was picked up many times. The chain carries TRBV5-1 and TRBJ2-2, with D hard to call. The germline CDR1 and CDR2 sequences are SGHRS and YFSETQ. Trimming took 9 bases from V and 9 from J, leaving 18 bases between them. This CDR3 comprises 13 residues. CDR3 protein: CATAVGSSRELFF. The CDR3 DNA reads TGCGCCACAGCAGTTGGTTCCTCCCGGGAGCTGTTTTTT.

This clonotype was observed a few times. V and J are TRBV5-1 and TRBJ1-2; D perhaps matches TRBD1 (5 bases). Trimming removed 5 bases from V and 7 bases from J, with 15 bases in between. Germline V CDR1 and CDR2: SGHRS, YFSETQ. CDR3 length equals 13 residues. CDR3 protein: CASRQGTATGYTF. The CDR3 DNA sequence: TGCGCCAGCAGACAAGGGACGGCGACTGGCTACACCTTC. The whole variable domain, remainder taken from reference TRBV5-1 and TRBJ1-2, is KAGVTQTPRYLIKTRGQQVTLSCSPISGHRSVSWYQQTPGQGLQFLFEYFSETQRNKGNFPGRFSGRQFSNSRSEMNVSTLELGDSALYLCASRQGTATGYTFGSGTRLTVV.

This clonotype was observed a few times. The CDR3 sequence: CASSSDHTGELFF. Written as DNA, the CDR3 is TGTGCCAGCAGCTCCGACCACACCGGGGAGCTGTTTTTT. V gene TRBV7-2 combines with J gene TRBJ2-2; D gene uncertain. The CDR3 is 13 amino acids. CDR1 and CDR2 from the germline V gene are SGHTA and FQGNSA. V shed 4 bases and J shed 3 bases, with 6 bases lying between them.